The 19 T cell receptor beta chains listed next were all sequenced from one sample in a study of Graves' ophthalmopathy and Graves' hyperthyroidism. TCR beta CDR3 amplification used RNA transcripts. Second-round multiplex PCR followed a first-round RT-PCR using HTBI primers. TCRdb itself ran the multiplex PCR reads through MiXCR, one entry per CDR3 protein. The data hold hundreds of thousands of distinct CDR3 sequences, with 22% observed a single time. The sequenced material came from peripheral blood. The receptor source for this set is a woman younger than 30 with stable Graves' hyperthyroidism. Some clones in this sample may be carry-over from other donors' samples.

This clonotype appeared many times. The J gene is TRBJ2-2, the V gene TRBV11-2; D might be TRBD2 (6 bases). CDR1 is SGHAT and CDR2 is FQNNGV in the germline V gene. V lost 2 bases and J lost 1, with 11 bases in between. This CDR3 is 16 amino acids long. The CDR3 nucleotides read TGTGCCAGCAGCTTAAGGGGACTCCTGAACACCGGGGAGCTGTTTTTT. This gives the protein CASSLRGLLNTGELFF.

This clonotype has at least ten counts. The chain employs TRBV29-1 and TRBJ1-2; D remains ambiguous. There are 16 residues in the CDR3. From germline, CDR1 is SQVTM and CDR2 ANQGSEA. V shed 3 bases and J shed 1 base, with 18 bases lying between them. The CDR3 region has the DNA TGCAGCGTTGATTTGTATGTACAAACCCTTAACTATGGCTACACCTTC. It yields the protein CSVDLYVQTLNYGYTF.

V and J are TRBV7-2 and TRBJ1-2; 7 bases map to TRBD1. Germline loops: CDR1 SGHTA, CDR2 FQGNSA. The CDR3 consists of 14 residues. After removal of 5 bases from V and 7 bases from J, the junction contained 10 bases not matched to a gene. The DNA for the CDR3 is TGTGCCAGCAGCCAGGGGGAGGCCTCTGGTGGCTACACCTTC. It specifies CASSQGEASGGYTF.

This clonotype was counted ten times or more. The rearrangement links TRBV12-3 or TRBV12-4 to TRBJ1-2, with TRBD1 as a possible D gene (6 bases). The CDR3 consists of 15 residues. Trimming shortened V by 2 bases and J by 8 bases, and 18 bases separated the two germline ends. The CDR3 loop is CASSLSQAGASGYTF. Written as DNA, the CDR3 is TGTGCCAGCAGTTTATCCCAAGCAGGGGCCAGCGGCTACACCTTC.

This clonotype was observed many times. This rearrangement joins TRBV6-1 to TRBJ2-7, with D possibly being TRBD2 (6 bases). V gave up 11 bases and J gave up 4 bases, with 9 bases separating them. This CDR3 is 10 amino acids long. Germline assignment: CDR1 MNHNS and CDR2 SASEGT. In DNA form, the CDR3 reads TGTGCCGGAGGGTCTTACGAGCAGTACTTC. It yields the protein CAGGSYEQYF.

Ten or more counts support this clonotype. The chain joins TRBV20-1 to TRBJ2-7, with TRBD2 matching 12 bases. Germline assignment: CDR1 DFQATT and CDR2 SNEGSKA (reference sequence). This CDR3 is built from 18 residues. J gave up 0 bases and V 1 base, and 10 bases lay outside the gene matches. CDR3 region: CSARVPGLAGSSSYEQYF. In nucleotides, the CDR3 is TGCAGTGCTAGAGTCCCGGGACTAGCGGGTTCGAGCTCCTACGAGCAGTACTTC.

This clonotype has only a few counts. In DNA form, the CDR3 reads TGTGCCAGCAGTTACTCTTACGGGACGCCCATCACCGGGGAGCTGTTTTTT. This translates into CASSYSYGTPITGELFF. The V gene is TRBV6-5, the J gene TRBJ2-2; the D gene could be TRBD1 or TRBD2 (5 bases each). V lost 0 bases, J lost 4 bases, and 15 bases lay in between. Germline assignment: CDR1 MNHEY and CDR2 SVGAGI. The CDR3 runs to 17 residues.

V usage is TRBV30 and J usage is TRBJ1-1; D unclear. Germline CDR1 is GTSNPN and CDR2 is SVGIG (reference sequence). The CDR3 runs to 12 residues. Deletions cut 0 bases from V and 6 bases from J, with 8 bases between. CDR3 DNA sequence: TGTGCCTGGAGTGTGGGGAATCCTGAAGCTTTCTTT. It yields the protein CAWSVGNPEAFF.

This clonotype was observed many times. The V gene is TRBV20-1, the J gene TRBJ1-5; D is unresolved. This CDR3 is built from 12 residues. The germline CDR1 and CDR2 sequences are DFQATT and SNEGSKA (reference sequence). V lost 3 bases, J lost 4 bases, and 7 bases lay in between. The CDR3 sequence is CSASWENQPQHF. In nucleotides, the CDR3 is TGCAGTGCTAGTTGGGAGAATCAGCCCCAGCATTTT.

Only a few counts were recorded for this clonotype. The gene calls are TRBV19 and TRBJ1-2; 9 bases match TRBD1. Per germline, CDR1 LNHDA and CDR2 SQIVND (reference sequence). The trim removed 5 bases at V and 4 bases at J, leaving 5 bases unmatched. This CDR3 contains 14 residues. The CDR3 sequence is CASSWTGASYGYTF. CDR3 in DNA: TGTGCCAGTAGTTGGACAGGGGCAAGCTATGGCTACACCTTC.

V usage is TRBV4-2 and J usage is TRBJ1-2, with a tentative D call TRBD1 (6 bases). The CDR3 totals 16 residues. Trimming pared 2 bases from V and 3 bases from J, leaving 16 bases between. Per the germline V gene, CDR1 is LGHNA and CDR2 is YNFKEQ. CDR3 loop: CASSQRGTGLHYGYTF. The CDR3 coding sequence is TGTGCCAGCAGCCAAAGGGGGACTGGACTCCACTATGGCTACACCTTC.

This clonotype was found many times. The CDR3 here is CASGVQGSQPQHF. The DNA for the CDR3 is TGTGCTAGTGGTGTCCAGGGTTCCCAGCCCCAGCATTTT. This rearrangement joins TRBV12-5 to TRBJ1-5, with D perhaps matching TRBD1 (5 bases). The CDR3 spans 13 residues. Germline lookup yields CDR1 LGHNT and CDR2 FRNRAP. Trimming pared 5 bases from V and 7 bases from J, leaving 12 bases between. Full variable domain (outside the CDR3, taken from reference TRBV12-5 and TRBJ1-5): DARVTQTPRHKVTEMGQEVTMRCQPILGHNTVFWYRQTMMQGLELLAYFRNRAPLDDSGMPKDRFSAEMPDATLATLKIQPSEPRDSAVYFCASGVQGSQPQHFGDGTRLSIL.

This rearrangement joins TRBV15 to TRBJ2-7; the match to TRBD2 covers 7 bases. V dropped 5 bases and J dropped 3; count of bases not matched to a gene: 4. CDR1 is LNHNV, CDR2 YYDKDF, per germline (reference sequence). This CDR3 has 13 amino acids. This CDR3 reads CATSERDYYEQYF. Here the CDR3 DNA reads TGTGCCACCAGCGAGAGGGACTACTACGAGCAGTACTTC.

This clonotype was seen at least ten times. The chain links TRBV9 to TRBJ1-6; possibly TRBD1 for D (5 bases). From germline, CDR1 is SGDLS and CDR2 YYNGEE. Trimming stripped 3 bases from V and 3 bases from J, with 10 bases between. The CDR3 sequence is 15 residues long. The CDR3 nucleotides are TGTGCCAGCAGCGGGGGCGGGGGCTATAATTCACCCCTCCACTTT. Its translation is CASSGGGGYNSPLHF.

This clonotype was counted many times. This chain connects TRBV5-1 to TRBJ1-1, with D unclear. The V end lost 4 bases, the J end lost 1 base, and 11 bases lay between the germline ends. CDR1 is SGHRS and CDR2 is YFSETQ in the germline V gene. The CDR3 runs 14 residues. The CDR3 DNA reads as TGCGCCAGCAGCCCGGGCCCCGGGAACACTGAAGCTTTCTTT. Protein: CASSPGPGNTEAFF.

Ten or more counts support this clonotype. This chain uses TRBV5-1 with TRBJ2-7, with 11 positions matching TRBD1. With V trimmed by 6 bases and J by 5 bases, 7 bases remained unmatched. CDR1 SGHRS and CDR2 YFSETQ come from the germline V gene. This CDR3 contains 14 residues. CDR3 loop: CASTPDRGRDEQYF. As DNA, the CDR3 is TGCGCCAGCACTCCGGACAGGGGGCGCGACGAGCAGTACTTC.

The V call is TRBV18, the J call TRBJ1-5, with a possible D match to TRBD1 (5 bases). Germline assignment: CDR1 KGHSH and CDR2 LQKENI. The length of the CDR3 is 17 residues. Trimming pared 3 bases from V and 5 bases from J, leaving 20 bases between. CDR3 amino acids: CASSPPAPPGGDQPQHF. CDR3 in DNA: TGTGCCAGCTCACCCCCTGCCCCTCCGGGGGGGGATCAGCCCCAGCATTTT.

The rearrangement joins TRBV6-1 to TRBJ2-5, with 9 bases identical to TRBD2. The junction had 14 bases not matched to a gene; V was cut back by 10 bases and J by 5 bases. The V gene's germline CDR1 is MNHNS and CDR2 SASEGT. This CDR3 region has 15 residues. CDR3 protein: CAITKGLAGGETQYF. CDR3 DNA sequence: TGTGCCATCACCAAGGGTTTGGCGGGGGGGGAGACCCAGTACTTC.

This clonotype appeared many times. The V and J genes are TRBV6-1 and TRBJ1-3; D gene ambiguous. V lost 3 bases, J lost 4 bases, and 10 bases lay in between. Per the germline V gene, CDR1 is MNHNS and CDR2 is SASEGT. CDR3 length: 14 residues. The DNA for the CDR3 is TGTGCCAGCAGTGAGTCGGCGGCAGGAAACACCATATATTTT. Its translation: CASSESAAGNTIYF.